A single T cell receptor (beta chain) is shown here with its context. Its antigen is still unknown. No per-base quality is available; no much larger clone lies one base away. The data were obtained in a study of beta chain features in type 1 diabetes (dated by TCRdb to 2017 to 2018). About the study as a whole: Mean age, gender distribution, total cell number and subset yield were not different between patients and healthy donors. A total of over 90,000,000 sorted cells were examined across all samples, and a strong correlation was observed between cell number per subset and RNA yield. In the study, recently diagnosed type 1 diabetes patients and matched healthy donors were compared on the TCRB repertoires of their sorted circulating CD4+ T cell subsets. Naive and central memory subsets were obtained from all 30 or so donors, but regulatory and stem cell-like memory subsets were isolated from only 8 patients and about 8 healthy donors.

From each donor, a single peripheral blood sample of 95 to 150 mL on average was drawn into heparinised tubes. A BD FACSAria II and a panel including CD45RO, CCR7, CD25, CD127, CD95 and CD27 were used to sort naive, central memory, regulatory and stem cell-like memory CD4+ T cells. Every sorted population had a purity above 98%. PBMCs were separated immediately by Lymphoprep density gradient centrifugation and were stained directly, without being cultured. So that batch effects would be minimized, each experiment stained and sorted samples in pairs, pairing one healthy donor with one patient. What the work shows at the level of the full study, not this receptor alone: Shorter templates might be favored by PCR, yet because patient and control samples were amplified and corrected together, any such skew would affect both groups equally. Naive, central memory and regulatory TCRB repertoires appeared to be more alike among patients than among healthy donors. Patients with type 1 diabetes made fewer insertions and deleted more nucleotides at VDJ recombination sites, implying thymic rearrangement abnormalities. Only small numbers of individuals were included in the HLA sub-analyses, which left unresolved whether HLA type had any influence on TCRB rearrangement. Type 1 diabetes patients showed a moderate but significant shortening of TCRB CDR3 length in all four CD4+ subsets. Because cDNA rather than genomic DNA was sequenced, highly expressing activated cells could have been over-represented, although no difference in activation and CD3 levels was found between groups.

All of the isolated RNA was reverse transcribed with the High Capacity cDNA Reverse Transcription Kit, so expressed TCRB transcripts were sequenced. Deep immunoSEQ sequencing was performed on naive, central memory and regulatory T cell samples, with an average of approximately 3.9 million total reads per sample. After sorted cells were lysed in RLT buffer, RNA was extracted with DNase-treated RNeasy Micro or Mini kits, with the choice depending on cell number. Each cell subset was processed on its own to prevent cross-contamination, while patient and healthy donor samples were processed together. The immunoSEQ multiplex PCR was used to amplify TCRB sequences from cDNA, generating 87-bp fragments that spanned the CDR3 region. Amplicons were sequenced on the Illumina HiSeq platform. Turning to the authors' computational methods: Synthetic template baselines were used to correct PCR bias computationally, reads within Hamming distance 2 were collapsed together, and singletons that could not be merged were discarded. Reads were aligned against IMGT so that V, D and J genes, CDR3 length and insertions or deletions at six rearrangement sites could be assigned. Within each subset, clonotype counts were normalized to the number of sorted cells before true diversity and Gini coefficients were calculated with the tcR R package. Repertoire sharing was quantified using the overlap coefficient calculated on TCRB nucleotide sequences. Out-of-frame TCRB sequences from naive cells were analyzed to stand in for the pre-selection repertoire. TCRdb re-hosts the immuneACCESS table, in-frame sequences only. Its copies lack some clones; in the studies checked, an unresolved V gene accounts for under half of them, and the cause for the rest is not known. That table supplies the V and J calls and clone size; D and trimming were determined from the DNA. This sample gives hundreds of thousands of clones in total; about 16% of them show up just once. More than 0.08% of the sample lies in the top ten.

The material sequenced was naive CD4+ T cells from blood. Sample cell subset or site, as interpreted from the label and publication: true naive CD4+ T cells. The clonotype comes from a man aged 18 to 30 in good health.

The sequence in DNA is TGTGCCAGCAGCTTCAGCCGGGAGGGCACGCAGTATTTT. The translation is CASSFSREGTQYF. The chain joins TRBV11-2 to TRBJ2-3, with 8 middle bases fitting TRBD2. Trimming removed 3 bases from V and 9 bases from J; the gene matches leave 5 bases unexplained. Via the germline V gene, CDR1 is SGHAT and CDR2 FQNNGV. The CDR3 runs 13 amino acids, cysteine and phenylalanine included. CDR3 DNA only is kept here, 39 bases in frame from base 1.